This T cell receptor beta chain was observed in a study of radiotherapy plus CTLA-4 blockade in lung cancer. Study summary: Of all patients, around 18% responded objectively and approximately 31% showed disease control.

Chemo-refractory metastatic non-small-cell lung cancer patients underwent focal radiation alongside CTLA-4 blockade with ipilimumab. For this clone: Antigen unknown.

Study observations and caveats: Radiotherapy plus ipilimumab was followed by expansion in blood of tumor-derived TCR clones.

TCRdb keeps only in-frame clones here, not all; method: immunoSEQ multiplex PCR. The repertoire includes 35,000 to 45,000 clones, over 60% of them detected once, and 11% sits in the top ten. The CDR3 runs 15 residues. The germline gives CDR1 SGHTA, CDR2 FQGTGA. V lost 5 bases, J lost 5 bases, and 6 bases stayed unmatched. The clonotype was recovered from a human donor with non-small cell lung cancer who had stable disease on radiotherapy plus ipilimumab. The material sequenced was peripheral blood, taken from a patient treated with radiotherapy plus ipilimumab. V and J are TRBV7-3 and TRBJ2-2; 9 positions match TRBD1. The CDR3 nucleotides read TGTGCCAGCAGCCCGGGACAGGGAGGAACCGGGGAGCTGTTTTTT. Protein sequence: CASSPGQGGTGELFF.